This T cell receptor (beta chain) is from a study of cytomegalovirus exposure and HLA in healthy donors. On the study more broadly: Early released data comprised about 90 million unique TCRs from HLA-typed donors.

Whereas donors were nominally healthy upon sampling, unrecorded immune exposures were probable. This CDR3 has 14 residues. Germline assignment: CDR1 MDHEN and CDR2 SYDVKM. V dropped 2 bases and J dropped 2 bases, with 9 bases sitting between them. A multiplex PCR was run with 60 Vbeta primers and 13 Jbeta primers. The data were produced by immunoSEQ multiplex PCR, yet TCRdb's version contains in-frame clones alone and is incomplete. Its listing shows 70,000 or so clones. This TCR was sampled from a middle-aged man in good health and CMV-seronegative. The sequenced sample consisted of PBMCs. The chain is built from TRBV28 and TRBJ1-2; possible D gene TRBD1, 5 bases. Here the CDR3 reads CASSLGRTNYGYTF. The CDR3 DNA follows: TGTGCCAGCAGTTTAGGGAGGACAAACTATGGCTACACCTTC.